This is a list of T cell receptor beta chains from one sample in a study of T cells after yellow fever vaccination. TCRdb reprocessed the 5' RACE reads with MiXCR, giving one entry per CDR3 protein. The sample records 450,000 to 600,000 distinct CDR3 sequences, approximately 12% being singletons. This specimen was PBMCs, taken on the day of the yellow fever booster vaccination. The receptors stem from a man in his thirties or forties who received the YFV17D yellow fever vaccine. Both conserved end residues are trimmed from each CDR3. Fields, in order: J gene, V gene, CDR3 protein.

>TRBJ2-6|TRBV5-1
ASSLELSGANVLT
>TRBJ2-3|TRBV9
ASSAGTSQITDTQY
>TRBJ2-1|TRBV12-3/TRBV12-4
ASSGGGVVSN
>TRBJ2-5|TRBV7-2
ASSFPHGRGSETQY
>TRBJ2-3|TRBV10-3
AISESDHYTDTQY
>TRBJ2-1|TRBV20-1
SARGAHNEQF
>TRBJ2-5|TRBV4-3
ASSQDQGGTQTQY
>TRBJ1-2|TRBV28
ASSLDTFNYGYT
>TRBJ2-7|TRBV14
ASSLLGTSATYEQY
>TRBJ2-1|TRBV7-9
ASSWPRDSTYNEQF
>TRBJ2-2|TRBV20-1
SARKTDPGELF
>TRBJ2-3|TRBV6-2/TRBV6-3
AHSGRRTDTQY
>TRBJ2-2|TRBV11-2
ASSLTGTLRLAGDTGELF
>TRBJ2-2|TRBV7-2
ASTLRAMFSGELF
>TRBJ2-7|TRBV20-1
SASTGTGTSDQY
>TRBJ2-5|TRBV5-1
ASAGAQGETQY
>TRBJ1-4|TRBV18
ASSPGTSGEKLF
>TRBJ2-3|TRBV20-1
SARGTSGRADTQY
>TRBJ1-1|TRBV6-1
ASAPGQGGTEAF
>TRBJ2-5|TRBV5-5
ASSLESAKGYETQY
>TRBJ2-7|TRBV5-4
ASSRDGGGGYEQY
>TRBJ2-1|TRBV12-3/TRBV12-4
TLSLGGSGTGSYNEQF
>TRBJ2-5|TRBV7-2
ASSSQPGAYETQY
>TRBJ2-7|TRBV5-6
ASSQALPGQGDRIHEQY
>TRBJ2-7|TRBV5-1
ASARGLALDEQY
>TRBJ2-2|TRBV3-1
ASSQLLNTGELF
>TRBJ2-7|TRBV20-1
SASGTGTQNED
>TRBJ2-7|TRBV20-1
SARNLAGYYEQY
>TRBJ2-1|TRBV7-9
ASSLGLREGYNEQF
>TRBJ2-5|TRBV9
ASSAAGKQTQY
>TRBJ2-2|TRBV6-1
ASSKGSGSPTGELF
>TRBJ1-1|TRBV6-2/TRBV6-3
ASTRGDWYTEAF
>TRBJ2-7|TRBV18
ASSPQRGAYEQY
>TRBJ2-5|TRBV10-3
AISDRDRGRETQY
>TRBJ1-1|TRBV29-1
SVMGSLGNTEAF
>TRBJ2-4|TRBV20-1
SASEGQLAKNIQY
>TRBJ1-2|TRBV20-1
SASLDRSY
>TRBJ2-1|TRBV15
ATSRGDTGAGQF
>TRBJ2-5|TRBV24-1
ATSDSRGGSGETQY
>TRBJ2-1|TRBV27
ASILAGDYNEQF
>TRBJ2-1|TRBV20-1
SARDILSSEPQF
>TRBJ2-7|TRBV28
ASSFGGRYYEQY
>TRBJ1-5|TRBV15
ATSSSQGKGNQPQH
>TRBJ2-7|TRBV29-1
SAQGLAGAGQY
>TRBJ1-2|TRBV6-2/TRBV6-3
ASTYQRTDGYT
>TRBJ2-4|TRBV29-1
SVNTGGGQY
>TRBJ2-7|TRBV20-1
SAENSGLAGFEQY
>TRBJ1-1|TRBV5-1
ASSWDGPYTEAF
>TRBJ1-6|TRBV20-1
SAPGQYNSPLH
>TRBJ2-1|TRBV19
ASKTGFNEQF
>TRBJ2-1|TRBV4-2
ASSQQPGVGSYNEQF
>TRBJ2-3|TRBV4-1
ASSRELAGANTQY
>TRBJ2-3|TRBV6-1
ASSESGFSTDTQY
>TRBJ2-5|TRBV6-5
ASSYSPPGQGFRETQY
>TRBJ2-1|TRBV20-1
SASSGQFNEQF